The sequence of this TCR beta chain was determined in a study of T cell responses to AZD1222 COVID-19 vaccine. In the case of this clone: The antigen remains undetermined.

Germline assignment: CDR1 MNHNY and CDR2 SVGAGI (reference sequence). The V gene lost 7 bases and the J gene lost 1 base, with 19 bases spanning the gap. The CDR3 runs to 16 residues. The repertoire was sequenced with immunoSEQ multiplex PCR; TCRdb's copy has only in-frame clones and lacks some. The table includes around 180,000 clones, about 89% detected once. Whole-study results and caveats: Without day 14 samples, only post-peak T cell repertoires were studied. Donors were mostly white British, more females; clonal diversity possibly underestimated.

The clonotype originates from an adult in good health. This rearrangement joins TRBV6-6 to TRBJ2-5; D tentatively fits TRBD1 or TRBD2 (5 bases each). Source: peripheral blood, taken on day 0 of MenACWY control vaccination. Here the CDR3 reads CASNRLSGTTQETQYF. For the CDR3, the DNA is TGTGCCAGCAACCGATTAAGTGGGACGACCCAAGAGACCCAGTACTTC.